There are a few counts of the clone carrying this T cell receptor beta chain. The germline CDR1 and CDR2 sequences are DFQATT and SNEGSKA (reference sequence). Trimming cost V 0 bases and J 0 bases, with 11 bases left between them. The CDR3 is made up of 15 amino acids. The sample is drawn from a study of regulatory T cells in long-lasting Graves disease. In building TCR beta libraries, iRepertoire HTBI primers were used together with Arm-PCR of CDR3 regions. TCRdb fed the multiplex PCR reads into MiXCR, producing one record per CDR3 protein. The table lists roughly 360,000 distinct CDR3 sequences, roughly 12% of them singletons. The time point: newly diagnosed GD, antithyroid drugs for less than 3 months. PBMC RNA served as the TCR library source. The sample was also reused in another study, on T cells in Graves' hyperthyroidism and ophthalmopathy. Per that study: Patients between 18 and 65 years old had hyperthyroidism, newly diagnosed and lasting under 2 months.

The material was peripheral blood mononuclear cells (PBMCs), obtained at new diagnosis, from a patient treated with antithyroid drugs. The receptor was derived from a woman aged 18-29 years with Graves disease. The chain uses TRBV20-1 and TRBJ1-2, with D hard to call. In nucleotides, the CDR3 is TGCAGTGCTAGAGATCAAAGGAGACCTAACTATGGCTACACCTTC. Translation: CSARDQRRPNYGYTF.